A selection of T cell receptor beta chains follows, all from one sample in a study of shared clonotypes between healthy human individuals. Assay: immunoSEQ multiplex PCR; the TCRdb copy retains only in-frame clones and omits some. The table has about 2.1 million clones, around 95% seen once. The sample comprised naive CD8+ T cells from PBMCs. Receptor source: a man aged 18-30 years in good health. Some clones in this sample may be carry-over from other donors' samples. CDR3s include the opening cysteine and the closing phenylalanine or tryptophan. Each record gives: clone size, V gene, D gene, J gene, CDR3 protein, CDR3 DNA. D genes are given only for firm matches. Size values are once, few and many counts, or a class for expanded clones, and some rows have none.

NA,TRBV29-1,NA,TRBJ2-4,CSVEDRRIQYF,TGCAGCGTTGAAGACCGCCGCATTCAGTACTTC
NA,TRBV9,NA,TRBJ1-5,CASSVGGSNQPQHF,TGTGCCAGCAGCGTAGGCGGGAGCAATCAGCCCCAGCATTTT
NA,TRBV5-1,TRBD1,TRBJ1-2,CASSLVGTGQDYGYTF,TGCGCCAGCAGCTTGGTTGGGACAGGGCAGGACTATGGCTACACCTTC
NA,TRBV28,NA,TRBJ1-5,CASSLSPLSQPQHF,TGTGCCAGCAGTTTATCCCCCCTGAGCCAGCCCCAGCATTTT
NA,TRBV4-1,TRBD1,TRBJ1-1,CASSPLGQGRNTEAFF,TGCGCCAGCAGCCCCCTGGGACAGGGACGGAACACTGAAGCTTTCTTT
NA,TRBV11-2,TRBD2,TRBJ2-1,CASSFRTSDEQFF,TGTGCCAGCAGCTTCCGGACTAGCGACGAGCAGTTCTTC
once,TRBV23-1,NA,TRBJ2-2,CASSQSGHGELFF,TGCGCCAGCAGTCAATCGGGGCACGGGGAGCTGTTTTTT
NA,TRBV11-2,NA,TRBJ1-1,CASSLGTDARTEAFF,TGTGCCAGCAGCCTTGGGACGGACGCCCGAACTGAAGCTTTCTTT
once,TRBV29-1,TRBD1,TRBJ1-2,CSVAGTGPILNYGYTF,TGCAGCGTTGCCGGGACAGGACCAATTTTAAACTATGGCTACACCTTC
NA,TRBV27,NA,TRBJ1-1,CASSNGGGNTEAFF,TGTGCCAGCAGTAACGGGGGGGGGAACACTGAAGCTTTCTTT
NA,TRBV10-2,NA,TRBJ2-1,CASSESGVDNEQFF,TGCGCCAGCAGTGAGTCGGGGGTCGACAATGAGCAGTTCTTC
NA,TRBV11-3,NA,TRBJ2-2,CASSLFGGELFF,TGTGCCAGCAGCTTATTTGGAGGGGAGCTGTTTTTT
NA,TRBV27,NA,TRBJ1-2,CASSPGLLAEGYTF,TGTGCCAGCAGTCCGGGCCTTTTAGCGGAGGGCTACACCTTC